What follows is one T cell receptor beta chain and its context. Data came from immunoSEQ multiplex PCR; TCRdb stores just in-frame clones and leaves some out. The repertoire holds fewer than 45,000 clones, with roughly 84% as singletons. This entry is derived from a study of OX40 agonist ivuxolimab in advanced cancers. Study-level background: Patients received intravenous ivuxolimab every 2 weeks at 0.01 to 10 mg/kg. The dose-escalation cohort had hepatocellular carcinoma, melanoma, renal cell or head and neck cancer. Aged roughly 23 to 80 with a mean of approximately 60 years, they were approximately 79% male.

The CDR3 spans 13 residues. Trimming shortened V by 7 bases and J by 2 bases, and 12 bases separated the two germline ends. Germline assignment: CDR1 MNHNS and CDR2 SASEGT. The chain carries TRBV6-1 and TRBJ2-7, with TRBD1 as a possible D gene (6 bases). This TCR came from an adult with an advanced solid tumor such as melanoma, head and neck, liver or kidney cancer. The source material was CD4+ or CD8+ T cells sorted from blood, sampled in a trial of the OX40 agonist ivuxolimab. The CDR3 region has the DNA TGTGCCAGCACGCCAGGGGAAGCCTACGAGCAGTACTTC. Protein sequence: CASTPGEAYEQYF.